Here is one T cell receptor (beta chain) with its context. Its cognate antigen is unknown. The PCR was carried out with 60 Vbeta primers and 13 Jbeta primers. Sequencing was performed with immunoSEQ multiplex PCR; in TCRdb, only in-frame clones are kept and a portion is missing. Altogether roughly 120,000 clones are present, roughly three quarters being singletons, with the ten largest covering approximately 4%. The entry originates in a study of cytomegalovirus exposure and HLA in healthy donors. Study overall: Early released data had roughly 81 million unique TCRs, all coming from HLA-typed donors.

Though probably carrying unrecorded immune exposures, donors were nominally healthy at sampling. Overall study findings and caveats: The classifier reportedly diagnosed cytomegalovirus status with high specificity and sensitivity. A prior analysis recorded that most TCR beta V segments were productive about 87% or about 30% of the time.

The length of the CDR3 is 15 residues. V lost 8 bases and J lost 6; bases outside the gene matches: 12. Germline V gene sequence: CDR1 SNHLY, CDR2 FYNNEI. This sequence joins TRBV2 and TRBJ2-3; 9 bases agree with TRBD1. The TCR sequence derives from a man aged 30 to 45 in good health and CMV-seropositive. Specimen: PBMCs. The CDR3 region is CASLSRDRARDTQYF. The CDR3 nucleotides are TGTGCCAGCCTGTCCCGGGACAGGGCGCGGGATACGCAGTATTTT.